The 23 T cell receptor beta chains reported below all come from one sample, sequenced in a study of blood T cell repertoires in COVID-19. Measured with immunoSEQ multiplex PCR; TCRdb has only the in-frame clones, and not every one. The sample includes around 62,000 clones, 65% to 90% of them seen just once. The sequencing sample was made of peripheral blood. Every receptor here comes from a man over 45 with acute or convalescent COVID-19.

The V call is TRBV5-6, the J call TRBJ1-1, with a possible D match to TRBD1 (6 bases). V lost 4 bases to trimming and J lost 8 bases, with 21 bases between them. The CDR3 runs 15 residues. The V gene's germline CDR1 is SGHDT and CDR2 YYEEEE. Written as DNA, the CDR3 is TGTGCCAGCAGCCGCTTTGGGGGCCAAGTGGGCGAAGCTTTCTTT. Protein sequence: CASSRFGGQVGEAFF. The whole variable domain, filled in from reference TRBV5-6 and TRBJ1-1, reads DAGVTQSPTHLIKTRGQQVTLRCSPKSGHDTVSWYQQALGQGPQFIFQYYEEEERQRGNFPDRFSGHQFPNYSSELNVNALLLGDSALYLCASSRFGGQVGEAFFGQGTRLTVV.

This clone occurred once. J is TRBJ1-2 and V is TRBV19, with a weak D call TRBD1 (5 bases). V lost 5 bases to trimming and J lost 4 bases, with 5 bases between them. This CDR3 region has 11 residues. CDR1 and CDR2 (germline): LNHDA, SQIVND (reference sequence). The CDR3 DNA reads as TGTGCCAGTAGTGACAGCTATGGCTACACCTTC. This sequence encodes CASSDSYGYTF.

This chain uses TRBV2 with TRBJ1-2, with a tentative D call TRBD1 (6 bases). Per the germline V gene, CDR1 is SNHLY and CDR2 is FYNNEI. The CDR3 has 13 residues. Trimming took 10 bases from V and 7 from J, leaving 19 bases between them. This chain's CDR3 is CAIPVRGGGGYTF. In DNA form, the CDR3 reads TGTGCCATCCCGGTGAGGGGGGGAGGTGGCTACACCTTC.

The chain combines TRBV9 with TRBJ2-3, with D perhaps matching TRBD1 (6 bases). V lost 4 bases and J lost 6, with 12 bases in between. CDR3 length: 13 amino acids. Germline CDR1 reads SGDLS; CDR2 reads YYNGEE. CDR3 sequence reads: CASSPWGLDTQYF. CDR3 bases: TGTGCCAGCAGCCCTTGGGGGCTTGATACGCAGTATTTT.

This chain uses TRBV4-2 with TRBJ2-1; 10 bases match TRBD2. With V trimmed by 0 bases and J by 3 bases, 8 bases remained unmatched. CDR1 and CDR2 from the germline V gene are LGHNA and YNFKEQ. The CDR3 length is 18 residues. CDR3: CASSQDGTSGAGYNEQFF. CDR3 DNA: TGTGCCAGCAGCCAAGACGGTACTAGCGGGGCCGGCTACAATGAGCAGTTCTTC.

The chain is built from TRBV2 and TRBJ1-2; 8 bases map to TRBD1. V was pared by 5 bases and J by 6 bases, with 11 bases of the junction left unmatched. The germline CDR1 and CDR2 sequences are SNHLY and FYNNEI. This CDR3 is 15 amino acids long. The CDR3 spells CASSQLPGGTNGYTF. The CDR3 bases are TGTGCCAGCAGTCAACTCCCAGGGGGCACGAATGGCTACACCTTC.

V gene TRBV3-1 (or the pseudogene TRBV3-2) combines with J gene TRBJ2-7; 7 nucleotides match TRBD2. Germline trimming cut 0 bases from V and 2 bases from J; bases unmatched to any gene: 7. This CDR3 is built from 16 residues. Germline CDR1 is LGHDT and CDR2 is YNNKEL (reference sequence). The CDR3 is CASSQDNAGVTYEQYF. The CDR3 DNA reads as TGTGCCAGCAGCCAAGATAACGCGGGGGTTACCTACGAGCAGTACTTC.

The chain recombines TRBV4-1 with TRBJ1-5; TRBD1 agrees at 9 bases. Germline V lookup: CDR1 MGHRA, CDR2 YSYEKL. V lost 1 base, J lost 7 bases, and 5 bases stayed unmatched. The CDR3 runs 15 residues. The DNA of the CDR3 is TGCGCCAGCAGCCAAGGGACAGGGGTTGAACAGCCCCAGCATTTT. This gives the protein CASSQGTGVEQPQHF.

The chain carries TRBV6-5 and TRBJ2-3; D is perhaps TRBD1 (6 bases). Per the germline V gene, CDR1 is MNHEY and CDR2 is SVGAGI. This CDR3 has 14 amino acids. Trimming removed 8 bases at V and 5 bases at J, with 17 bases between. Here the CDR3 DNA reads TGTGCCAGCGATGGGGACACGATTAAAGATACGCAGTATTTT. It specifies CASDGDTIKDTQYF.

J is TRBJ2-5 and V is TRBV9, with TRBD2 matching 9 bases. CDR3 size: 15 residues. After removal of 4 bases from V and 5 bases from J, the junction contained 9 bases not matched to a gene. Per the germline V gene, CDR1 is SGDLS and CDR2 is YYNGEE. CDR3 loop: CASSTTSGVRETQYF. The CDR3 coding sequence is TGTGCCAGCAGCACGACTAGCGGCGTCCGGGAGACCCAGTACTTC.

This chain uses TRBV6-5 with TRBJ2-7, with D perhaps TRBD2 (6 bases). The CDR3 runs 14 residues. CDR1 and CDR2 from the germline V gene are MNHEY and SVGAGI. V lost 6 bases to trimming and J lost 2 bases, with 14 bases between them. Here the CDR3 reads CASSDRDSPYEQYV. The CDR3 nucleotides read TGTGCCAGCAGCGACCGGGACTCCCCCTACGAGCAGTACGTC.

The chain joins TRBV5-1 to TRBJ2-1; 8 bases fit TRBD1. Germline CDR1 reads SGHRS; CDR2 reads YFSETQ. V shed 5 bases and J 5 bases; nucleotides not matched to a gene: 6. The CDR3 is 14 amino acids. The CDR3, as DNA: TGCGCCAGCAGTCCACAGGGGGGAGACAATGAGCAGTTCTTC. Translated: CASSPQGGDNEQFF.

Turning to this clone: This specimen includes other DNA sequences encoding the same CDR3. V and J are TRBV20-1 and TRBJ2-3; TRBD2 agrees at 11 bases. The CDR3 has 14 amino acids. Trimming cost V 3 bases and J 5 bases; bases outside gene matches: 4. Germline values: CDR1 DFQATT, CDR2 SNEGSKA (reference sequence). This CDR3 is CSASSGGVGDTQYF. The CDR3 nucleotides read TGCAGTGCTAGTAGCGGGGGGGTAGGAGATACGCAGTATTTT.

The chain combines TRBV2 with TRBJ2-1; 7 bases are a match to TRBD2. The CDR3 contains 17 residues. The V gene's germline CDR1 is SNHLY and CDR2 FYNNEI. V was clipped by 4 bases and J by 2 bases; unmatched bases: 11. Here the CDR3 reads CASSARSRLAPYNEQFF. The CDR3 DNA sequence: TGTGCCAGCAGTGCCCGGTCAAGACTAGCCCCCTACAATGAGCAGTTCTTC.

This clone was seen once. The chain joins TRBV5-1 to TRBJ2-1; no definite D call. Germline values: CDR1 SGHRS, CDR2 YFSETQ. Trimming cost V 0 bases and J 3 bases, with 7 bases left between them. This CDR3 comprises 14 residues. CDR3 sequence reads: CASSLGSVYNEQFF. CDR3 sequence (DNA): TGCGCCAGCAGCTTGGGTTCAGTCTACAATGAGCAGTTCTTC.

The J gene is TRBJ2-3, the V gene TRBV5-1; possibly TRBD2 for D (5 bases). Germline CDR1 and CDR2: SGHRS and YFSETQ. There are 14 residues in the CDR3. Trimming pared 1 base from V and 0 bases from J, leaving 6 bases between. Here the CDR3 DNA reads TGCGCCAGCAGCTTGTCGGGGAGCACAGATACGCAGTATTTT. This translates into CASSLSGSTDTQYF.

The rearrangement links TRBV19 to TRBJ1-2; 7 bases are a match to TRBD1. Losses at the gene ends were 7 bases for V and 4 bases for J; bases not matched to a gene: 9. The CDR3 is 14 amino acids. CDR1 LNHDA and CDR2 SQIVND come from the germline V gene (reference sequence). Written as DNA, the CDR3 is TGTGCCAGTACCAGGAGGGACAGCGCCTATGGCTACACCTTC. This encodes CASTRRDSAYGYTF.

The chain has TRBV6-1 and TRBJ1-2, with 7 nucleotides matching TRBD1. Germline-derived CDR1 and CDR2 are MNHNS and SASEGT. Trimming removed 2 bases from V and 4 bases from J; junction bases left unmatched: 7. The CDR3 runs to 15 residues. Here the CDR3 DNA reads TGTGCCAGCAGTGAACGGACAGGTGTCCTCTATGGCTACACCTTC. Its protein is CASSERTGVLYGYTF.

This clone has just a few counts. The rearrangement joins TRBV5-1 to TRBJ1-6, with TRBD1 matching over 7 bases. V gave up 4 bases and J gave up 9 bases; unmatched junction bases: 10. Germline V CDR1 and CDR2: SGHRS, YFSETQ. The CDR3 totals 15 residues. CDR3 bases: TGCGCCAGCAGCGCGGACAGGCCGACCCTTTCACCCCTCCACTTT. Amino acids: CASSADRPTLSPLHF. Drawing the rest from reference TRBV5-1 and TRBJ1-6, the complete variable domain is KAGVTQTPRYLIKTRGQQVTLSCSPISGHRSVSWYQQTPGQGLQFLFEYFSETQRNKGNFPGRFSGRQFSNSRSEMNVSTLELGDSALYLCASSADRPTLSPLHFGNGTRLTVT.

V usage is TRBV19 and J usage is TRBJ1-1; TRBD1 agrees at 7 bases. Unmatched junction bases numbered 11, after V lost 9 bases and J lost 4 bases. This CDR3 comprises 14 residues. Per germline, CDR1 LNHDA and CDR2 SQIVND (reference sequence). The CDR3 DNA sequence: TGTGCCAGCCTAGAGACAGGGCTTGGCACTGAAGCTTTCTTT. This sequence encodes CASLETGLGTEAFF.

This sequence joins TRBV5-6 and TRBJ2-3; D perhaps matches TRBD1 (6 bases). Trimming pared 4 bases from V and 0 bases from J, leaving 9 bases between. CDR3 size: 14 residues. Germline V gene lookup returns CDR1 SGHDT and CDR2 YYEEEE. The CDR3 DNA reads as TGTGCCAGCAGCCCGGGACATAGCACAGATACGCAGTATTTT. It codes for CASSPGHSTDTQYF.

The CDR3 reads CASRRQMNEKLFF. The DNA for the CDR3 is TGTGCCAGCAGAAGACAGATGAATGAAAAACTGTTTTTT. The genes are TRBV5-5 and TRBJ1-4; possible D gene TRBD1, 5 bases. Germline V lookup: CDR1 SGHKS, CDR2 YYEKEE (reference sequence). The CDR3 is 13 residues long. The V end lost 5 bases, the J end lost 5 bases, and 10 bases lay between the germline ends.

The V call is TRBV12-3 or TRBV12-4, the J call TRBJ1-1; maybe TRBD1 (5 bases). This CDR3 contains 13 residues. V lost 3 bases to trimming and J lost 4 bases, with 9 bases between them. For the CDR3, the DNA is TGTGCCAGCAGTTTTGGGAGGGGCACTGAAGCTTTCTTT. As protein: CASSFGRGTEAFF.